This T cell receptor beta chain was identified in a study of Graves' ophthalmopathy and Graves' hyperthyroidism. Study findings and constraints: Ophthalmopathy and stable hyperthyroidism were discriminated by a 13-signature model, with 85% to 90% sensitivity and approximately 77% specificity. The model predicted progression of ophthalmopathy with a sensitivity of about 68%, and its specificity was around 72%.

There are many counts of this clonotype. Its antigen is unknown. Germline V lookup: CDR1 SNHLY, CDR2 FYNNEI. CDR3 length: 13 amino acids. V was pared by 6 bases and J by 5 bases, with 5 bases of the junction left unmatched. Amplification from RNA transcripts yielded the TCR beta CDR3 regions. HTBI-primed first-round RT-PCR preceded second-round multiplex PCR. TCRdb processed the multiplex PCR reads anew with MiXCR; each CDR3 protein has one entry. The table has 600,000 to 950,000 distinct CDR3 sequences, around 40% seen once. This rearrangement joins TRBV2 to TRBJ1-2, with 8 bases that match TRBD1. Sequenced: peripheral blood. The TCR comes from an adult man with Graves' ophthalmopathy. The CDR3 region has the DNA TGTGCCAGCAGCGACAGGGGAAGTTATGGCTACACCTTC. It translates to CASSDRGSYGYTF.